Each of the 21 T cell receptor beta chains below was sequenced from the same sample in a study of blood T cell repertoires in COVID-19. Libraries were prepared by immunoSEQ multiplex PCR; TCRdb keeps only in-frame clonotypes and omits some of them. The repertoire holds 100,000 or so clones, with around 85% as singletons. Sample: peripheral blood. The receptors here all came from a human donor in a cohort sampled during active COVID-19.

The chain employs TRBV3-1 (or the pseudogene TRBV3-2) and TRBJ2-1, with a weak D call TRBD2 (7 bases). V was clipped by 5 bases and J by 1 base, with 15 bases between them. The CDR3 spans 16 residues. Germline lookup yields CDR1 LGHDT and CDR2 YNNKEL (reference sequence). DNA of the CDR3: TGTGCCAGCAGCGGCGGGGGCCGTTGGTCCTACAATGAGCAGTTCTTC. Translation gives CASSGGGRWSYNEQFF.

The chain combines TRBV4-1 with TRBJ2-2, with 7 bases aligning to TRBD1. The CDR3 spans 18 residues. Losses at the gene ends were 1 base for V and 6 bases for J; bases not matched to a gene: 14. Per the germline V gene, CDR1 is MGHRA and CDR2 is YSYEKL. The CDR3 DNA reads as TGCGCCAGCAGCCAAGTTCTGCGACAGGGCGCGGGCCCCGGGGAGCTGTTTTTT. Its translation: CASSQVLRQGAGPGELFF.

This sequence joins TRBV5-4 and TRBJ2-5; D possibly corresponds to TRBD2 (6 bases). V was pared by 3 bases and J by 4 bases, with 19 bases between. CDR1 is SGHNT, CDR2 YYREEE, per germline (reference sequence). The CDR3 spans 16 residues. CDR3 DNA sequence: TGTGCCAGCAGCTGGTGGGGTCGGGGGAGTCGAGAGACCCAGTACTTC. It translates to CASSWWGRGSRETQYF.

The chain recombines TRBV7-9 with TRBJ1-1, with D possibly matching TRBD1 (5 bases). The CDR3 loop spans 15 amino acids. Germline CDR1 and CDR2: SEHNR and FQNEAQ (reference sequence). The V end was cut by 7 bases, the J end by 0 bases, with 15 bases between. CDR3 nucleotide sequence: TGTGCCAGCATCCATCGCGCAGGGATGAACACTGAAGCTTTCTTT. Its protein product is CASIHRAGMNTEAFF.

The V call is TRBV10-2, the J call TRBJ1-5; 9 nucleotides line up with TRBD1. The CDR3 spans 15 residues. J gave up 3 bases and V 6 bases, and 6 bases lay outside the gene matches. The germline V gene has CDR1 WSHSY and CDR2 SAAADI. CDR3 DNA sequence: TGCGCCAGCAGCCCCGGGACAGGGTTCAATCAGCCCCAGCATTTT. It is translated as CASSPGTGFNQPQHF.

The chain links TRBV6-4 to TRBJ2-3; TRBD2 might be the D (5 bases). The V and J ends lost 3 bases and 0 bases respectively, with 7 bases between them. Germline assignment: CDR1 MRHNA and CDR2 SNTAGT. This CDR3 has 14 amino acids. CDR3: CASSELASTDTQYF. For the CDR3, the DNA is TGTGCCAGCAGTGAGTTAGCGAGCACAGATACGCAGTATTTT.

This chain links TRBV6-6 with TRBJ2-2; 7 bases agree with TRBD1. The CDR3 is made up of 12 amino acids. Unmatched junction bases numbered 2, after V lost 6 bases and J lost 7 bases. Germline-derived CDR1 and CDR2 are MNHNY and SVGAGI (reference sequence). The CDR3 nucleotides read TGTGCCAGCAGGCCAGGGGGCGGGGAGCTGTTTTTT. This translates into CASRPGGGELFF.

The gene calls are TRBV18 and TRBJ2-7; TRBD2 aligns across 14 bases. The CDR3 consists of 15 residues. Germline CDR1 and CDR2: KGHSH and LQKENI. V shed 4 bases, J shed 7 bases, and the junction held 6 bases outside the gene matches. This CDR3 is CASSLGTSGSGEQYF. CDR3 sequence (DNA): TGTGCCAGCTCACTTGGGACTAGCGGGAGTGGAGAGCAGTACTTC.

Here the CDR3 reads CASSYSYRGIGLYQETQYF. The DNA for the CDR3 is TGTGCCAGCAGTTACTCGTACAGGGGAATTGGGTTGTACCAAGAGACCCAGTACTTC. V and J are TRBV6-2 or TRBV6-3 and TRBJ2-5; 7 nucleotides line up with TRBD1. Per germline, CDR1 MNHEY and CDR2 SVGEGT. The CDR3 runs to 19 residues. V trimming: 0 bases; J trimming: 0 bases; junction bases outside the gene matches: 13.

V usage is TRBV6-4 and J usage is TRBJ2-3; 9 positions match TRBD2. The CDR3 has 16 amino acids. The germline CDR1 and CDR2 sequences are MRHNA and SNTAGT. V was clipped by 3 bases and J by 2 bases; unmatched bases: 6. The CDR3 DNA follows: TGTGCCAGCAGTGATTCGGCTAGCGGGGCCACAGATACGCAGTATTTT. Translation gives CASSDSASGATDTQYF.

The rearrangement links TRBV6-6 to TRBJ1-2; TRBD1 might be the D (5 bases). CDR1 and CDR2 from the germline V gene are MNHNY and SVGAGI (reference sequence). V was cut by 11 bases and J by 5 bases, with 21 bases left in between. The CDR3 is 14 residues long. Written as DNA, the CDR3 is TGTGCCGGATCTTCCACCGGGACTGAATATGGCTACACCTTC. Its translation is CAGSSTGTEYGYTF.

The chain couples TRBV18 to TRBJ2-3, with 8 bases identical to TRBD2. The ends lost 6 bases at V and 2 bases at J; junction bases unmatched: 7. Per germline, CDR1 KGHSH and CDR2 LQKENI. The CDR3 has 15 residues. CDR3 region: CASSPSGGATDTQYF. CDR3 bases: TGTGCCAGCTCGCCAAGCGGGGGAGCCACAGATACGCAGTATTTT.

The DNA of the CDR3 is TGTGCCAGCAGCTTAAGGCGGGCGGGGGGACGCACAGATACGCAGTATTTT. This gives the protein CASSLRRAGGRTDTQYF. J is TRBJ2-3 and V is TRBV7-9, with 8 bases fitting TRBD2. The CDR3 has 17 amino acids. V lost 2 bases, J lost 1 base, and 8 bases stayed unmatched. Germline assignment: CDR1 SEHNR and CDR2 FQNEAQ (reference sequence).

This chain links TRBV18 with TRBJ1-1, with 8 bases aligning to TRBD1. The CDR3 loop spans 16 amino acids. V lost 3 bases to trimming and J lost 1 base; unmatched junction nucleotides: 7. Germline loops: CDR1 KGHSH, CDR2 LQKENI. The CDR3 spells CASSPGFQGANTEAFF. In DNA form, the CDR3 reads TGTGCCAGCTCACCGGGGTTTCAGGGGGCGAACACTGAAGCTTTCTTT.

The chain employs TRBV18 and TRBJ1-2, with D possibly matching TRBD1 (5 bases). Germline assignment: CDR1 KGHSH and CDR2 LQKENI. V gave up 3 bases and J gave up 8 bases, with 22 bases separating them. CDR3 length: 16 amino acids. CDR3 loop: CASSPAIVPGVWGYTF. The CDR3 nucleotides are TGTGCCAGCTCACCCGCTATCGTTCCGGGGGTTTGGGGCTACACCTTC.

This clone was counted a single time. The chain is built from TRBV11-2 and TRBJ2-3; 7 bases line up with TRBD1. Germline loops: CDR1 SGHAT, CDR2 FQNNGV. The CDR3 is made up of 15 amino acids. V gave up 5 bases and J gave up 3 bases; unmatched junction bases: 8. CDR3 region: CASSIQDRETDTQYF. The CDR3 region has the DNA TGTGCCAGCAGCATCCAAGACAGGGAGACAGATACGCAGTATTTT.

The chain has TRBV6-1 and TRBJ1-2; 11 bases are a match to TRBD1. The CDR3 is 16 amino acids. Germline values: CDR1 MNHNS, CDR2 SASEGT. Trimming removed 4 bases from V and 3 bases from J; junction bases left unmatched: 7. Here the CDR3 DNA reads TGTGCCAGCAGTGCCGCCCGGACAGGGGGCCACTATGGCTACACCTTC. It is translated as CASSAARTGGHYGYTF.

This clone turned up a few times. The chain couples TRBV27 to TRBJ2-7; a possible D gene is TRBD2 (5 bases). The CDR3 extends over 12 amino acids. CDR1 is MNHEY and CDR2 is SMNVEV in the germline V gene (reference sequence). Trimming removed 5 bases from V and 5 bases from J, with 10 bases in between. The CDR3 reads CASSHAGDEQYF. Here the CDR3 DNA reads TGTGCCAGCAGTCACGCCGGGGACGAGCAGTACTTC.

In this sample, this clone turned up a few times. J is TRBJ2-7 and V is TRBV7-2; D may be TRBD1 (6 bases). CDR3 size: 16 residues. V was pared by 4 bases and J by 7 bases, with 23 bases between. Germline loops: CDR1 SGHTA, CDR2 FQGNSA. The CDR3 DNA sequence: TGTGCCAGCAGCTCCGACTCGAAGACAGGATTGCTAGAGCAGTACTTC. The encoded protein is CASSSDSKTGLLEQYF.

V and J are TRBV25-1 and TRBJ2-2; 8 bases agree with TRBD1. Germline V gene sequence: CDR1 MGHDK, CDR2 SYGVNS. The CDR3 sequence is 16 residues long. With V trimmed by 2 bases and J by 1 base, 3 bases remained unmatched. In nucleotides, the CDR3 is TGTGCCAGCAGTGAAGTTGGACAGGGGAACACCGGGGAGCTGTTTTTT. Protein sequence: CASSEVGQGNTGELFF.

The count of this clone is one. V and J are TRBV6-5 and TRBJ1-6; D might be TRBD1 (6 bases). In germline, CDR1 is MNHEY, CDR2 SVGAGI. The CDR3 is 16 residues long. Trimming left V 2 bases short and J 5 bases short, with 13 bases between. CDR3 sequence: CASSYLWTAHNSPLHF. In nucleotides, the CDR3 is TGTGCCAGCAGTTACCTTTGGACAGCGCATAATTCACCCCTCCACTTT.